Each of the 12 T cell receptor beta chains below was sequenced from the same sample in a study of identical twins. TCRdb ran MiXCR on the 5' RACE reads and lists one entry per CDR3 protein. The sample has about 280,000 distinct CDR3 sequences, roughly 8.6% seen once; the top ten hold more than 2%. The same specimen was also included in a second study, on yellow fever vaccine responses in identical twins.

Sequenced input: memory (CD45RO+) T cells sorted from blood. The receptors come from a young woman in good health.

This clonotype was seen more than once but under ten times. The chain links TRBV3-1 to TRBJ2-1; 8 bases align to TRBD1. The V segment lost 5 bases and the J segment 7 bases; nucleotides outside the gene matches: 13. The CDR3 is 16 residues long. CDR1 and CDR2 (germline): LGHDT, YNNKEL (reference sequence). The CDR3 region has the DNA TGTGCCAGCAGCGGGGGGACAGGTTGGGTCTTGAATGAGCAGTTCTTC. Encoded protein: CASSGGTGWVLNEQFF.

This clonotype has ten or more counts. The chain links TRBV5-1 to TRBJ2-4; a weak D match, TRBD1 (5 bases). Germline assignment: CDR1 SGHRS and CDR2 YFSETQ. CDR3 length equals 13 residues. Trimming cost V 5 bases and J 1 base, with 7 bases left between them. This CDR3 is CASRQAAKNIQYF. The CDR3, as DNA: TGCGCCAGCAGACAGGCGGCCAAAAACATTCAGTACTTC.

In this sample, this clonotype turned up a few times. The CDR3 DNA reads as TGCAGCGTAGGGACGTTGGCTAACTATGGCTACACCTTC. Encoded protein: CSVGTLANYGYTF. V gene TRBV29-1 combines with J gene TRBJ1-2; a possible D gene is TRBD1 (5 bases). Germline CDR1 is SQVTM and CDR2 is ANQGSEA. The CDR3 is 13 residues long. Trimming cost V 6 bases and J 0 bases, with 11 bases left between them.

This clonotype was seen only a few times. The chain employs TRBV6-1 and TRBJ1-6; D is possibly TRBD1 (6 bases). Trimming pared 6 bases from V and 7 bases from J, leaving 13 bases between. The CDR3 loop spans 14 amino acids. CDR1 is MNHNS and CDR2 is SASEGT in the germline V gene. The CDR3 coding sequence is TGTGCCAGCAGGCTGGCAGGGGACAATTCACCCCTCCACTTT. This encodes CASRLAGDNSPLHF.

The chain couples TRBV20-1 to TRBJ1-4; D perhaps matches TRBD1 (6 bases). Germline CDR1 is DFQATT and CDR2 is SNEGSKA (reference sequence). The germline V and J ends were trimmed by 6 bases and 2 bases, with 10 bases remaining between them. CDR3 length equals 13 residues. CDR3: CSAPQGTNEKLFF. CDR3 coding DNA: TGCAGTGCCCCACAGGGCACTAATGAAAAACTGTTTTTT.

The chain has TRBV6-1 and TRBJ2-3; no reliable D call. Trimming took 1 base from V and 6 from J, leaving 26 bases between them. The CDR3 has 19 amino acids. Germline CDR1 reads MNHNS; CDR2 reads SASEGT. For the CDR3, the DNA is TGTGCCAGCAGTGAAGACCCCCGGACCTACTCTCAAACTACGGATACGCAGTATTTT. Amino acid sequence: CASSEDPRTYSQTTDTQYF.

Only a few counts were recorded for this clonotype. The chain links TRBV5-1 to TRBJ2-3, with D possibly TRBD2 on 5 matching bases. The germline V gene encodes CDR1 SGHRS and CDR2 YFSETQ. V lost 3 bases and J lost 5, with 10 bases in between. The CDR3 contains 13 residues. DNA of the CDR3: TGCGCCAGCAGCTCGGGGTTTGGAGATACGCAGTATTTT. Translation gives CASSSGFGDTQYF.

This clonotype was seen at least ten times. The rearrangement links TRBV29-1 to TRBJ2-3; D is unclear. Looked up from germline, CDR1 is SQVTM and CDR2 is ANQGSEA. Trimming removed 3 bases from V and 2 bases from J, with 9 bases in between. This CDR3 contains 13 residues. CDR3 amino acids: CSVEIRATDTQYF. In nucleotides, the CDR3 is TGCAGCGTTGAGATCCGGGCCACAGATACGCAGTATTTT.

This sequence joins TRBV7-8 and TRBJ2-6; unclear D gene. The V end was cut by 4 bases, the J end by 5 bases, with 6 bases between. The V gene's germline CDR1 is SGHVS and CDR2 FQNEAQ. The CDR3 extends over 13 amino acids. Here the CDR3 reads CASSSVRANVLTF. The DNA of the CDR3 is TGTGCCAGCAGCTCCGTCCGGGCCAACGTCCTGACTTTC.

This clonotype was picked up a small number of times. The J gene is TRBJ2-1, the V gene TRBV5-1; 10 bases map to TRBD2. J lost 8 bases, V lost 5 bases, and 13 bases had no gene match. This CDR3 has 16 amino acids. Germline values: CDR1 SGHRS, CDR2 YFSETQ. The CDR3: CASSKREGRLNHEQFF. The CDR3 nucleotides read TGCGCCAGCAGTAAGCGGGAGGGCCGTCTTAACCATGAGCAGTTCTTC.

This clonotype was seen repeatedly, ten times or more. V usage is TRBV3-1 and J usage is TRBJ2-3; 8 bases line up with TRBD2. V trimming: 3 bases; J trimming: 4 bases; junction bases outside the gene matches: 12. Germline CDR1 is LGHDT and CDR2 is YNNKEL (reference sequence). The CDR3 has 17 amino acids. CDR3 in DNA: TGTGCCAGCAGCCAGGGGATAGCGGGGTTCTCCGCAGATACGCAGTATTTT. This gives the protein CASSQGIAGFSADTQYF.

At least ten counts were recorded for this clonotype. The CDR3 DNA sequence: TGCGCCAGCAGCCGCGGGACTAGCGGGAACAATGAGCAGTTCTTC. Translated, it gives CASSRGTSGNNEQFF. This chain links TRBV4-1 with TRBJ2-1; 13 positions agree with TRBD2. Trimming removed 4 bases from V and 5 bases from J; junction bases left unmatched: 2. From germline, CDR1 is MGHRA and CDR2 YSYEKL. This CDR3 contains 15 residues.